This T cell receptor beta chain was observed in a study of CD8+ T cells in alopecia areata. General study points: For lesional scalp, especially alopecia totalis/universalis, clonality was higher than in normal scalp. Scalp samples also contribute reads from the resident alphabeta T cells found in normal skin. Clarity of TCR sharing across patients fell short of that in mice, possibly HLA-related.

A word on this clone: Its antigen is undetermined.

This CDR3 is 15 amino acids long. Per the germline V gene, CDR1 is SGHNT and CDR2 is YYREEE (reference sequence). With 4 bases removed from V and 0 bases from J, the gap between germline ends came to 14 bases. Extracted from the samples, RNA was reverse transcribed into cDNA to serve as the sequencing template. Produced via immunoSEQ multiplex PCR; TCRdb's table is partial and in-frame only. The sample carries 110,000 to 150,000 clones, around two thirds recorded once. V is TRBV5-4 and J is TRBJ2-7; D is undetermined. This TCR came from a human donor in good health. Sequencing was done on a sample of CD8+ T cells sorted from blood. CDR3 nucleotide sequence: TGTGCCAGCAGCGCTGGACGGACGAGCTCCTACGAGCAGTACTTC. Its protein product is CASSAGRTSSYEQYF.